Reported below is one T cell receptor beta chain. Time point denoted: baseline pretreatment blood. Treatment described: 15 Gy SBRT to primary tumor, nephrectomy 4 weeks later. The assay was immunoSEQ multiplex PCR, and TCRdb's table has in-frame clones only and misses some. The sample includes 94,000 or so clones, over 65% of them seen just once. The sample comes from a study of radiation and T cells in renal cell carcinoma. This material consisted of blood, taken from a patient whose treatment included radiotherapy and nephrectomy. This TCR came from a man aged 55 to 69 with renal cell carcinoma.

The CDR3 region is CASSRYRAGSYNEQFF. CDR3 nucleotides: TGTGCCAGCAGCAGGTACAGGGCCGGGTCCTACAATGAGCAGTTCTTC. The chain combines TRBV7-8 with TRBJ2-1; D might be TRBD1 (6 bases). Germline V CDR1 and CDR2: SGHVS, FQNEAQ. V was shortened by 5 bases and J by 1 base, with 15 bases between the two germline ends. The CDR3 runs to 16 residues. Together with reference TRBV7-8 and TRBJ2-1, the CDR3 gives the full variable domain: GAGVSQSPRYKVAKRGQDVALRCDPISGHVSLFWYQQALGQGPEFLTYFQNEAQLDKSGLPSDRFFAERPEGSVSTLKIQRTQQEDSAVYLCASSRYRAGSYNEQFFGPGTRLTVL.